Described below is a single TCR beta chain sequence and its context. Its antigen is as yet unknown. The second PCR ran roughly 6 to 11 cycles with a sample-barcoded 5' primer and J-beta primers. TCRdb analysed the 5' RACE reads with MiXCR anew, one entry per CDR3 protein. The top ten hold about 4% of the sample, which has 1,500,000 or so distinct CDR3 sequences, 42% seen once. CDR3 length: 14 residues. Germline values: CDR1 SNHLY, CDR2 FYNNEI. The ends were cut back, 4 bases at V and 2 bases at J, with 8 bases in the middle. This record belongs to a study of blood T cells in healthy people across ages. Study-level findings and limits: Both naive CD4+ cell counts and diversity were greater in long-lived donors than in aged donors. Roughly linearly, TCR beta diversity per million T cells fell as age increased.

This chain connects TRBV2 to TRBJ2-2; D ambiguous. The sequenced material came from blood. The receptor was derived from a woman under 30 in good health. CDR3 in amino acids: CASSAPTNTGELFF. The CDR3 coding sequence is TGTGCCAGCAGTGCGCCAACCAACACCGGGGAGCTGTTTTTT.